Below, 29 T cell receptor beta chains from the same sample are listed, as sequenced in a study of T cell responses to AZD1222 COVID-19 vaccine. Some clones are missing from TCRdb's copy, which holds only in-frame ones; the method was immunoSEQ multiplex PCR. The sample records some 110,000 clones, roughly 88% being singletons. The specimen comprised peripheral blood, sampled on day 0 of MenACWY control vaccination. Receptors originate from an adult in good health.

A few counts support this clone. The chain has TRBV6-5 and TRBJ2-5, with TRBD1 matching 8 bases. The V gene end was trimmed by 2 bases and the J gene end by 5 bases; junction bases not matched to a gene: 10. Per germline, CDR1 MNHEY and CDR2 SVGAGI. The CDR3 covers 16 residues. CDR3 loop: CASSYRGQGPVETQYF. The CDR3 nucleotides read TGTGCCAGCAGTTACCGTGGACAGGGTCCTGTGGAGACCCAGTACTTC.

The sample holds many counts of this clone. V gene TRBV5-1 combines with J gene TRBJ2-1; 9 nucleotides line up with TRBD2. Trimming removed 3 bases from V and 0 bases from J; junction bases left unmatched: 4. CDR1 and CDR2 (germline): SGHRS, YFSETQ. This CDR3 is built from 16 residues. CDR3 sequence: CASSSPGLASYNEQFF. The CDR3 DNA reads as TGCGCCAGCAGCTCCCCGGGACTAGCCTCCTACAATGAGCAGTTCTTC. The complete variable domain, with remaining parts taken from reference TRBV5-1 and TRBJ2-1, reads KAGVTQTPRYLIKTRGQQVTLSCSPISGHRSVSWYQQTPGQGLQFLFEYFSETQRNKGNFPGRFSGRQFSNSRSEMNVSTLELGDSALYLCASSSPGLASYNEQFFGPGTRLTVL.

J is TRBJ2-5 and V is TRBV19; 8 bases are a match to TRBD1. V gave up 4 bases and J gave up 6 bases; unmatched junction bases: 16. Germline lookup yields CDR1 LNHDA and CDR2 SQIVND (reference sequence). This CDR3 is built from 17 residues. CDR3: CASSTSHRGEGVKTQYF. CDR3 sequence (DNA): TGTGCCAGTAGTACCTCACACAGGGGGGAAGGTGTGAAGACCCAGTACTTC. The full variable domain, rest sourced from reference TRBV19 and TRBJ2-5, is DGGITQSPKYLFRKEGQNVTLSCEQNLNHDAMYWYRQDPGQGLRLIYYSQIVNDFQKGDIAEGYSVSREKKESFPLTVTSAQKNPTAFYLCASSTSHRGEGVKTQYFGPGTRLLVL.

The chain recombines TRBV18 with TRBJ1-4; 10 nucleotides match TRBD1. The germline CDR1 and CDR2 sequences are KGHSH and LQKENI. The CDR3 consists of 16 residues. V shed 1 base and J 2 bases; nucleotides not matched to a gene: 1. CDR3: CASSPRTGGTNEKLFF. The CDR3, as DNA: TGTGCCAGCTCACCACGGACAGGGGGGACTAATGAAAAACTGTTTTTT. The whole variable domain, filled in from reference TRBV18 and TRBJ1-4, reads NAGVMQNPRHLVRRRGQEARLRCSPMKGHSHVYWYRQLPEEGLKFMVYLQKENIIDESGMPKERFSAEFPKEGPSILRIQQVVRGDSAAYFCASSPRTGGTNEKLFFGSGTQLSVL.

The genes are TRBV5-1 and TRBJ2-1; TRBD1 or TRBD2 may be the D gene (6 bases each). Trimming pared 1 base from V and 4 bases from J, leaving 12 bases between. The CDR3 has 15 residues. Germline V gene data show CDR1 as SGHRS and CDR2 as YFSETQ. CDR3 residues: CASSLMGGAYNEQFF. CDR3 nucleotides: TGCGCCAGCAGCTTGATGGGGGGCGCTTACAATGAGCAGTTCTTC.

The chain carries TRBV10-3 and TRBJ1-2, with 8 bases that match TRBD1. The CDR3 contains 12 residues. Losses at the gene ends were 6 bases for V and 4 bases for J; bases not matched to a gene: 1. Per germline, CDR1 ENHRY and CDR2 SYGVKD. The CDR3 DNA sequence: TGTGCCATCAGCGGACAGGGCTATGGCTACACCTTC. Encoded protein: CAISGQGYGYTF.

This sequence joins TRBV28 and TRBJ1-1; D is ambiguous. This CDR3 is 13 amino acids long. The V end lost 6 bases, the J end lost 8 bases, and 16 bases lay between the germline ends. Germline V gene lookup returns CDR1 MDHEN and CDR2 SYDVKM. Written as DNA, the CDR3 is TGTGCCAGCAGCGCTGTCAGTGAACGAGAAGCTTTCTTT. Its translation: CASSAVSEREAFF.

In this sample, this clone turned up a few times. This chain uses TRBV7-2 with TRBJ2-3; perhaps TRBD1 as D (5 bases). The V gene lost 5 bases and the J gene lost 0 bases, with 12 bases spanning the gap. The CDR3 runs 15 residues. Germline CDR1 SGHTA, CDR2 FQGNSA. The chain's CDR3 is CASSGQAGSTDTQYF. The DNA for the CDR3 is TGTGCCAGCAGCGGACAAGCCGGAAGCACAGATACGCAGTATTTT.

V gene TRBV28 combines with J gene TRBJ2-1; 11 bases map to TRBD1. The CDR3 has 15 amino acids. Looked up from germline, CDR1 is MDHEN and CDR2 is SYDVKM. Trimming at V came to 6 bases and at J to 4 bases, leaving 5 bases not matched to a gene. CDR3: CASSPGQGAYNEQFF. The CDR3 coding sequence is TGTGCCAGCAGCCCCGGACAGGGGGCGTACAATGAGCAGTTCTTC.

This clone has only one observation. The rearrangement joins TRBV9 to TRBJ1-1; D unresolved. Trimming left V 0 bases short and J 1 base short, with 7 bases between. The V gene's germline CDR1 is SGDLS and CDR2 YYNGEE. The CDR3 runs to 14 residues. CDR3 in DNA: TGTGCCAGCAGCGTAGTTGACAAGAACACTGAAGCTTTCTTT. Translating it yields CASSVVDKNTEAFF. The variable domain in full, completed from reference TRBV9 and TRBJ1-1, reads DSGVTQTPKHLITATGQRVTLRCSPRSGDLSVYWYQQSLDQGLQFLIQYYNGEERAKGNILERFSAQQFPDLHSELNLSSLELGDSALYFCASSVVDKNTEAFFGQGTRLTVV.

This clone was found a few times. The chain has TRBV2 and TRBJ1-4, with 9 nucleotides matching TRBD1. Germline CDR1 reads SNHLY; CDR2 reads FYNNEI. The CDR3 runs 18 residues. V was pared by 6 bases and J by 2 bases, with 13 bases of the junction left unmatched. For the CDR3, the DNA is TGTGCCAGCAGATACGGGACAGGGATGGTGGCGACTAATGAAAAACTGTTTTTT. Its translation is CASRYGTGMVATNEKLFF.

The chain joins TRBV12-3 or TRBV12-4 to TRBJ1-2, with D possibly being TRBD1 (5 bases). This CDR3 comprises 11 residues. The V gene lost 7 bases and the J gene lost 4 bases, with 7 bases spanning the gap. The chain's CDR3 is CASKQVYGYTF. The CDR3 nucleotides read TGTGCCAGCAAACAGGTCTATGGCTACACCTTC.

This sequence joins TRBV4-3 and TRBJ2-2; D is undetermined. The CDR3 is 15 residues long. Trimming cost V 0 bases and J 8 bases, with 13 bases left between them. CDR1 is LGHNA, CDR2 YSLEER, per germline. The CDR3 reads CASSQESYTRGELFF. The DNA of the CDR3 is TGCGCCAGCAGCCAAGAGTCCTATACAAGGGGGGAGCTGTTTTTT.

V and J are TRBV24-1 and TRBJ2-3; possibly TRBD1 for D (6 bases). This CDR3 spans 15 amino acids. Trimming stripped 3 bases from V and 6 bases from J, with 15 bases between. Germline V CDR1 and CDR2: KGHDR, SFDVKD. CDR3 in amino acids: CATSDHGQGSDTQYF. The CDR3 nucleotides read TGTGCCACCAGTGATCATGGCCAGGGGTCCGATACGCAGTATTTT.

The chain couples TRBV12-3 or TRBV12-4 to TRBJ2-7; D may correspond to TRBD1 or TRBD2 (5 bases each). The CDR3 extends over 13 amino acids. Trimming removed 6 bases from V and 2 bases from J, with 11 bases in between. Here the CDR3 DNA reads TGTGCCAGCAGCCGGGACGGAGCCTACGAGCAGTACTTC. This codes for CASSRDGAYEQYF.

V usage is TRBV7-9 and J usage is TRBJ1-1; D is ambiguous. Trimming took off 3 bases at V and 5 bases at J, with 10 bases between the two ends. The CDR3 has 13 residues. Germline values: CDR1 SEHNR, CDR2 FQNEAQ (reference sequence). The CDR3 reads CASSFEGRTEAFF. The CDR3 DNA sequence: TGTGCCAGCAGCTTCGAAGGGAGGACTGAAGCTTTCTTT.

The genes are TRBV4-1 and TRBJ2-7; TRBD1 agrees at 10 bases. The CDR3 is 14 amino acids. Unmatched junction bases numbered 7, after V lost 6 bases and J lost 5 bases. The germline V gene has CDR1 MGHRA and CDR2 YSYEKL. CDR3 sequence (DNA): TGCGCCAGCAGGAGGACCGGGACAGGGGACGAGCAGTACTTC. This sequence encodes CASRRTGTGDEQYF.

V gene TRBV4-3 combines with J gene TRBJ2-7; D not resolved. V lost 0 bases and J 4 bases, leaving 7 bases between the germline ends. The CDR3 is 13 amino acids. In germline, CDR1 is LGHNA, CDR2 YSLEER. CDR3: CASSQDLRYEQYF. The CDR3 nucleotides read TGCGCCAGCAGCCAAGATTTGAGATACGAGCAGTACTTC.

As to this clone: Other nucleotide sequences from this sample produce the same CDR3. The chain carries TRBV15 and TRBJ1-1; no firm D call. V dropped 0 bases and J dropped 1 base, with 6 bases sitting between them. CDR1 is LNHNV, CDR2 YYDKDF, per germline (reference sequence). This CDR3 region has 14 residues. The CDR3 coding sequence is TGTGCCACCAGCAGAGATCGAGGGAACACTGAAGCTTTCTTT. Encoded protein: CATSRDRGNTEAFF. The variable domain in full, completed from reference TRBV15 and TRBJ1-1, reads DAMVIQNPRYQVTQFGKPVTLSCSQTLNHNVMYWYQQKSSQAPKLLFHYYDKDFNNEADTPDNFQSRRPNTSFCFLDIRSPGLGDTAMYLCATSRDRGNTEAFFGQGTRLTVV.

The chain carries TRBV3-1 (or the pseudogene TRBV3-2) and TRBJ2-3; D not certain. This CDR3 comprises 12 residues. Germline V gene lookup returns CDR1 LGHDT and CDR2 YNNKEL (reference sequence). Trimming removed 4 bases from V and 5 bases from J, with 7 bases in between. The CDR3 reads CASSPTGDTQYF. CDR3 coding DNA: TGTGCCAGCAGCCCTACGGGAGATACGCAGTATTTT.

This clone was detected only once. The chain has TRBV7-3 and TRBJ2-5; tentatively, D is TRBD2 (6 bases). Germline V CDR1 and CDR2: SGHTA, FQGTGA. V gave up 0 bases and J gave up 5 bases, with 10 bases separating them. The CDR3 has 14 residues. The CDR3 sequence: CASSLTGAGETQYF. The CDR3, as DNA: TGTGCCAGCAGCTTAACAGGGGCGGGGGAGACCCAGTACTTC.

The chain recombines TRBV7-9 with TRBJ1-4; D perhaps matches TRBD1 (5 bases). The CDR3 sequence is 15 residues long. V gave up 1 base and J gave up 4 bases, with 10 bases separating them. Germline CDR1 is SEHNR and CDR2 is FQNEAQ (reference sequence). CDR3 in amino acids: CASSLGGGFNEKLFF. The DNA of the CDR3 is TGTGCCAGCAGCTTAGGCGGGGGTTTTAATGAAAAACTGTTTTTT. The variable domain in full, completed from reference TRBV7-9 and TRBJ1-4, reads DTGVSQNPRHKITKRGQNVTFRCDPISEHNRLYWYRQTLGQGPEFLTYFQNEAQLEKSRLLSDRFSAERPKGSFSTLEIQRTEQGDSAMYLCASSLGGGFNEKLFFGSGTQLSVL.

V usage is TRBV4-1 and J usage is TRBJ1-2, with D uncertain. Trimming stripped 5 bases from V and 4 bases from J, with 17 bases between. CDR3 length: 15 residues. Germline CDR1 and CDR2: MGHRA and YSYEKL. For the CDR3, the DNA is TGCGCCAGCAGCTTTGGCCCGTCGTTTTTCTATGGCTACACCTTC. This codes for CASSFGPSFFYGYTF.

The chain uses TRBV11-2 and TRBJ2-3; 8 nucleotides line up with TRBD1. The germline gives CDR1 SGHAT, CDR2 FQNNGV. CDR3 size: 15 residues. V trimming: 8 bases; J trimming: 5 bases; junction bases outside the gene matches: 12. The CDR3 protein is CASRIQGGPIDTQYF. Written as DNA, the CDR3 is TGTGCCAGCCGCATACAGGGGGGTCCGATAGATACGCAGTATTTT.

CDR3 protein: CSVRLGGTSPLHF. CDR3 DNA: TGCAGCGTGCGGTTGGGGGGGACTTCACCCCTCCACTTT. V and J are TRBV29-1 and TRBJ1-6; a weak D match, TRBD1 (5 bases). CDR1 and CDR2 (germline): SQVTM, ANQGSEA. Trimming removed 6 bases at V and 9 bases at J, with 15 bases between. The CDR3 is 13 amino acids.

The genes are TRBV7-2 and TRBJ1-4, with unresolved D. Trimming cost V 5 bases and J 5 bases, with 12 bases left between them. The CDR3 totals 14 residues. Germline V gene lookup returns CDR1 SGHTA and CDR2 FQGNSA. The CDR3: CASSAWTENEKLFF. In DNA, the CDR3 is TGTGCCAGCAGCGCTTGGACGGAAAATGAAAAACTGTTTTTT.

This chain connects TRBV28 to TRBJ2-7, with D tentatively TRBD1 or TRBD2 (5 bases each). V was clipped by 6 bases and J by 4 bases, with 16 bases between them. CDR3 size: 14 residues. The germline gives CDR1 MDHEN, CDR2 SYDVKM. The CDR3 sequence: CASRGGTKFYEQYF. The CDR3 nucleotides are TGTGCCAGCAGGGGTGGGACCAAATTTTACGAGCAGTACTTC.

J is TRBJ2-7 and V is TRBV12-3 or TRBV12-4; D may be TRBD1 or TRBD2 (5 bases each). V was trimmed by 3 bases and J by 11 bases, leaving 14 bases between them. There are 12 residues in the CDR3. The CDR3 protein is CASSFGTIQKYF. In DNA, the CDR3 is TGTGCCAGCAGTTTTGGGACCATACAGAAGTACTTC.

V is TRBV7-6 and J is TRBJ2-7; D tentatively reads TRBD1 or TRBD2 (5 bases each). There are 14 residues in the CDR3. Per germline, CDR1 SGHVS and CDR2 FNYEAQ. V was clipped by 0 bases and J by 6 bases, with 12 bases between them. CDR3 sequence (DNA): TGTGCCAGCAGCTTAGCTCAGGGAGCTATCGAGCAGTACTTC. Encoded protein: CASSLAQGAIEQYF.